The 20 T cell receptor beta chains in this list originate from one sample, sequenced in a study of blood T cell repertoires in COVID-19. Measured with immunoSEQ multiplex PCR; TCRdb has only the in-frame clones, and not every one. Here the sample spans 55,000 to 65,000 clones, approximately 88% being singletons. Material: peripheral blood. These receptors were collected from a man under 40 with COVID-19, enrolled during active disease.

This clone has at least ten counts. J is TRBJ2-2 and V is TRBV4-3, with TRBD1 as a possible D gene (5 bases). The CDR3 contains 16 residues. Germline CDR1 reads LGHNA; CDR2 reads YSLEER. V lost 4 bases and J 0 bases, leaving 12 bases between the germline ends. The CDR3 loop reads CASSPLGASNTGELFF. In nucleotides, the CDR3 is TGCGCCAGCAGCCCACTTGGGGCTTCGAACACCGGGGAGCTGTTTTTT.

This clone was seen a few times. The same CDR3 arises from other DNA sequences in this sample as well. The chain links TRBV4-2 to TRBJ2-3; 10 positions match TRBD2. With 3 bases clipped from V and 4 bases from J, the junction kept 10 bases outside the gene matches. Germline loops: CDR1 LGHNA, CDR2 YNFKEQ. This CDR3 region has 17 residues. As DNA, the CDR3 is TGTGCCAGCAGCCAGGATGGAGCGGGAGGGGGGGCAGATACGCAGTATTTT. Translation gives CASSQDGAGGGADTQYF.

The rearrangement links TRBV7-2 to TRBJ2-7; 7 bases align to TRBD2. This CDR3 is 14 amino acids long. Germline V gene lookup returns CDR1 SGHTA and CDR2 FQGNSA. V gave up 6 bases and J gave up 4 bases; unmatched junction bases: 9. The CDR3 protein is CASRFSGSKYEQYF. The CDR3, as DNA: TGTGCCAGCAGGTTTAGCGGGTCCAAGTACGAGCAGTACTTC.

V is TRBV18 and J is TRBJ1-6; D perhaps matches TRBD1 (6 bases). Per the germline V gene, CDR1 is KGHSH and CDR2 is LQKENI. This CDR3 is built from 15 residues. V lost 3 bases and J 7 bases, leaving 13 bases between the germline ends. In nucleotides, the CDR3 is TGTGCCAGCTCACCGGCTACAGGGAACAATTCACCCCTCCACTTT. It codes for CASSPATGNNSPLHF. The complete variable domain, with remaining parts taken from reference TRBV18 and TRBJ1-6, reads NAGVMQNPRHLVRRRGQEARLRCSPMKGHSHVYWYRQLPEEGLKFMVYLQKENIIDESGMPKERFSAEFPKEGPSILRIQQVVRGDSAAYFCASSPATGNNSPLHFGNGTRLTVT.

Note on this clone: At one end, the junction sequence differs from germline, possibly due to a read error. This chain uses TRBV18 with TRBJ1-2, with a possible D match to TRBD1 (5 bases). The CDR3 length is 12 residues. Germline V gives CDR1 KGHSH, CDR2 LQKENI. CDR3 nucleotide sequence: TGTGCCAGCTCAGAAAATCCGGGACTGGTGTTCTTC. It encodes CASSENPGLVFF.

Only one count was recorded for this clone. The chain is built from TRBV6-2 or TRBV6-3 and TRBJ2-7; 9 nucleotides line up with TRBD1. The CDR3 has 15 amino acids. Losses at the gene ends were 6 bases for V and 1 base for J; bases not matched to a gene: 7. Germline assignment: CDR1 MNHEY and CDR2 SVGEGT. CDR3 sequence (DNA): TGTGCCAGCAGCTGGCCGGGACAGGGTTCCTACGAGCAGTACTTC. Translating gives CASSWPGQGSYEQYF.

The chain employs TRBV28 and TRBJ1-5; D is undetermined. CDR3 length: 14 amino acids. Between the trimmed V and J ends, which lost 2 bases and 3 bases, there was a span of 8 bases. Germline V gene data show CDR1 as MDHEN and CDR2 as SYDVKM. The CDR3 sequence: CASSLELNNQPQHF. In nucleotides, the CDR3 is TGTGCCAGCAGTTTAGAGCTGAACAATCAGCCCCAGCATTTT.

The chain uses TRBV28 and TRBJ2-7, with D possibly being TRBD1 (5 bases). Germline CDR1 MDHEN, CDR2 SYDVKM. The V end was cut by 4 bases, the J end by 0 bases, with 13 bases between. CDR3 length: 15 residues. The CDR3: CASSSETQDSYEQYF. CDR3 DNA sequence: TGTGCCAGCAGTTCGGAGACACAGGACTCCTACGAGCAGTACTTC.

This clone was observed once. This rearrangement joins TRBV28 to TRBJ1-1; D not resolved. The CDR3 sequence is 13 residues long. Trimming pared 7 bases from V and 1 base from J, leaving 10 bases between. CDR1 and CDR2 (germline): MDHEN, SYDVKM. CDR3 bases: TGTGCCAGCACCAATCCCCAGAACACTGAAGCTTTCTTT. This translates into CASTNPQNTEAFF.

The CDR3 DNA follows: TGTGCCAGCAGCCTTATCTTGGGCCATGAGCAGTTCTTC. This gives the protein CASSLILGHEQFF. V and J are TRBV27 and TRBJ2-1; D gene ambiguous. Germline V gene lookup returns CDR1 MNHEY and CDR2 SMNVEV (reference sequence). The germline V and J ends were trimmed by 6 bases and 8 bases, with 14 bases remaining between them. The CDR3 loop spans 13 amino acids.

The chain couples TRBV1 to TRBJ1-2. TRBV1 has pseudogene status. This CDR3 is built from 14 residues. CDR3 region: CTSSQASCGGGYTF. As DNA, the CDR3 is TGCACCAGCAGCCAAGCATCGTGCGGCGGTGGCTACACCTTC.

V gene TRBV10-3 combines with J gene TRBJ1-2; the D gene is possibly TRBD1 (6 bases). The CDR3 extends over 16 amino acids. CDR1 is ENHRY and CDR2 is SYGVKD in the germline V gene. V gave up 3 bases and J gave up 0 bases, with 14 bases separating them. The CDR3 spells CAISEGGARSNYGYTF. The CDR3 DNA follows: TGTGCCATCAGTGAAGGGGGGGCCCGCTCTAACTATGGCTACACCTTC.

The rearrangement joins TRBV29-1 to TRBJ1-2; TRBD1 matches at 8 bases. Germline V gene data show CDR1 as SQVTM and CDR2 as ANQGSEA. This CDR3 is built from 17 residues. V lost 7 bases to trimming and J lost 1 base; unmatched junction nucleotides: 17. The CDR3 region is CSAEGVYRGGSNYGYTF. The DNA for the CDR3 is TGCAGCGCCGAGGGAGTATACAGGGGGGGTAGTAACTATGGCTACACCTTC.

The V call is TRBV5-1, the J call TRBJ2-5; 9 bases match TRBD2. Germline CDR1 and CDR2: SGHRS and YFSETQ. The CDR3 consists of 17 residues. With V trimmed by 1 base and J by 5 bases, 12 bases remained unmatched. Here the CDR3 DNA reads TGCGCCAGCAGCTTGAGGGCTAGCGGGGAACTGTGGGAGACCCAGTACTTC. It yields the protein CASSLRASGELWETQYF.

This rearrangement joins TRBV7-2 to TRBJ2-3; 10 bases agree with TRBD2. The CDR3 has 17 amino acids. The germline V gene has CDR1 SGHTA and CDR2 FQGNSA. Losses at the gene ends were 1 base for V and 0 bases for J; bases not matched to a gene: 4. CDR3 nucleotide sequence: TGTGCCAGCAGCTTAGGCAGGACTAGCGGTAGCACAGATACGCAGTATTTT. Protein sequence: CASSLGRTSGSTDTQYF.

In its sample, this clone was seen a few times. The CDR3 bases are TGTGCCAGCTGCCCCTCGGCGGGAACGAGCTACGAGCAGTACTTC. Its protein product is CASCPSAGTSYEQYF. The J gene is TRBJ2-7, the V gene TRBV7-8, with D tentatively TRBD2 (6 bases). The CDR3 length is 15 residues. Trimming took off 8 bases at V and 3 bases at J, with 20 bases between the two ends. CDR1 is SGHVS and CDR2 is FQNEAQ in the germline V gene.

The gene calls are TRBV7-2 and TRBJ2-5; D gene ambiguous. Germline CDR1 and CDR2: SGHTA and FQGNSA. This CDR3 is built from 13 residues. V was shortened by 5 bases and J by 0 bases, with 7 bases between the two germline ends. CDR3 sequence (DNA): TGTGCCAGCAGCCTCGGGTACCAAGAGACCCAGTACTTC. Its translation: CASSLGYQETQYF.

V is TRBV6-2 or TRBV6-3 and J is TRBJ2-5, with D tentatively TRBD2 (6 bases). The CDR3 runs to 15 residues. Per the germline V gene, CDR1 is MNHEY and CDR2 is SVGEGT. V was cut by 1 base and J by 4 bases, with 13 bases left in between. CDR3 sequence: CASSYLDGGAETQYF. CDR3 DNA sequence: TGTGCCAGCAGTTACTTGGACGGGGGTGCAGAGACCCAGTACTTC.

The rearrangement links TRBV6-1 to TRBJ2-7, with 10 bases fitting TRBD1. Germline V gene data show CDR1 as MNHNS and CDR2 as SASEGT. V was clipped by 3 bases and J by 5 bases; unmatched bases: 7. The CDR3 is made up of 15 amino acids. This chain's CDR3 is CASSEKTGGKNEQYF. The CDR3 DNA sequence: TGTGCCAGCAGTGAGAAGACAGGGGGCAAAAACGAGCAGTACTTC.

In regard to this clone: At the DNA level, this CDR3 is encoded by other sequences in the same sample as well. CDR3 nucleotides: TGTGCCAGCAGCCCGGGACTAGCGTCCTCCTACGAGCAGTACTTC. As protein: CASSPGLASSYEQYF. V and J are TRBV28 and TRBJ2-7, with 10 bases that match TRBD2. Germline CDR1 MDHEN, CDR2 SYDVKM. J was trimmed by 0 bases and V by 6 bases; bases with no gene match: 5. The length of the CDR3 is 15 residues.